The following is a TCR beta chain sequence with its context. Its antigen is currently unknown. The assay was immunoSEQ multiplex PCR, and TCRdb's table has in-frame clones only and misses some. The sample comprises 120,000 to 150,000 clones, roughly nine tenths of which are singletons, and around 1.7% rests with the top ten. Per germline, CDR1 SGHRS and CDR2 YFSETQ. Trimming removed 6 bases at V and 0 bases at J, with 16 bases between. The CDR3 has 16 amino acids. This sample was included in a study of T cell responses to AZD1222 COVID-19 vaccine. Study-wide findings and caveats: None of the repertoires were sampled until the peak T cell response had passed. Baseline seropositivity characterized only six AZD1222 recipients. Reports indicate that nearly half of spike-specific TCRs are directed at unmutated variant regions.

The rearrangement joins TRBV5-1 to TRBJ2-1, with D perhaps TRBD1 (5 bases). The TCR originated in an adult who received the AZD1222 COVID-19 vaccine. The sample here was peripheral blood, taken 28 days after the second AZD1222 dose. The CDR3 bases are TGCGCCAGCACCGAGGTGACAGTGACCTCCTACAATGAGCAGTTCTTC. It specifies CASTEVTVTSYNEQFF.